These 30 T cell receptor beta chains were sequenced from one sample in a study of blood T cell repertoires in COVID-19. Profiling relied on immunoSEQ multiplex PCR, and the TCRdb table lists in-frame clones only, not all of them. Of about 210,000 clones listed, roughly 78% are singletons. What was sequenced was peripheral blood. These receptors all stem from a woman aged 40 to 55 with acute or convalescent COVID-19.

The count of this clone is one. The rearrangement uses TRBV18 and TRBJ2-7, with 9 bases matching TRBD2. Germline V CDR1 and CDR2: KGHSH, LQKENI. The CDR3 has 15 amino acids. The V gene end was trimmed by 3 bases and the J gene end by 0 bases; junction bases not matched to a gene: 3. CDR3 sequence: CASSPGTSRSYEQYF. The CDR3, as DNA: TGTGCCAGCTCACCTGGGACTAGCCGCTCCTACGAGCAGTACTTC.

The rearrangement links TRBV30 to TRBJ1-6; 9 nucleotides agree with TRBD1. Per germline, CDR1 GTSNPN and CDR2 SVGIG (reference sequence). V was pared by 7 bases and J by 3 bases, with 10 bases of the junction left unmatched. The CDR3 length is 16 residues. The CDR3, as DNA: TGTGCCTTCGAACCGGGACAGGGTGGCTATAATTCACCCCTCCACTTT. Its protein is CAFEPGQGGYNSPLHF. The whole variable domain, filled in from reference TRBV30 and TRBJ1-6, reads SQTIHQWPATLVQPVGSPLSLECTVEGTSNPNLYWYRQAAGRGLQLLFYSVGIGQISSEVPQNLSASRPQDRQFILSSKKLLLSDSGFYLCAFEPGQGGYNSPLHFGNGTRLTVT.

The CDR3: CSARFQKGYTF. DNA for the CDR3: TGCAGTGCTAGATTCCAGAAGGGCTACACCTTC. The V and J genes are TRBV20-1 and TRBJ1-2; D is unresolved. The CDR3 runs to 11 residues. CDR1 and CDR2 (germline): DFQATT, SNEGSKA (reference sequence). Trimming stripped 2 bases from V and 8 bases from J, with 9 bases between.

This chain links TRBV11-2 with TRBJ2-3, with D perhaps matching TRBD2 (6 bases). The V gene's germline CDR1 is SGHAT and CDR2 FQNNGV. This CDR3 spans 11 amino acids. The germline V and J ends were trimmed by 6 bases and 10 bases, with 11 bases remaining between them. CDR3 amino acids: CASRYRLAQYF. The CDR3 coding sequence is TGTGCCAGCAGGTACCGACTAGCGCAGTATTTT.

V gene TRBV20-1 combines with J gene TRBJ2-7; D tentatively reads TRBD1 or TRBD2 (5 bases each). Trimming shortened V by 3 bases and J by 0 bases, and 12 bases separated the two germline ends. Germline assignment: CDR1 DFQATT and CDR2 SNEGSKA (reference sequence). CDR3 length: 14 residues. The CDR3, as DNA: TGCAGTGCTAGTGGGGGTAGCGCCTCCTACGAGCAGTACTTC. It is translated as CSASGGSASYEQYF.

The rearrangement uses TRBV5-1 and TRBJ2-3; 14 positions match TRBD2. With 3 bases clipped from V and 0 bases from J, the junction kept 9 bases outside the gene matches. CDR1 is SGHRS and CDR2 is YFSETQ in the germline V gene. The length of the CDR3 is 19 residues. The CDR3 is CASSSGLAGGKSSTDTQYF. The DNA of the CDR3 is TGCGCCAGCAGCTCTGGACTAGCGGGGGGTAAATCTAGCACAGATACGCAGTATTTT. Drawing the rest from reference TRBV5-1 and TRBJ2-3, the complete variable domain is KAGVTQTPRYLIKTRGQQVTLSCSPISGHRSVSWYQQTPGQGLQFLFEYFSETQRNKGNFPGRFSGRQFSNSRSEMNVSTLELGDSALYLCASSSGLAGGKSSTDTQYFGPGTRLTVL.

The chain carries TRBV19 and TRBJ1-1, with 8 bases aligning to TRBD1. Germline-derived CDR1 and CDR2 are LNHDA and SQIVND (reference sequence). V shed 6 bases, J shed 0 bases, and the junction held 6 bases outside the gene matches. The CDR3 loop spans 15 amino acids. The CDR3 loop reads CASSYRGGMNTEAFF. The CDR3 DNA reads TGTGCCAGTAGCTACAGGGGGGGGATGAACACTGAAGCTTTCTTT.

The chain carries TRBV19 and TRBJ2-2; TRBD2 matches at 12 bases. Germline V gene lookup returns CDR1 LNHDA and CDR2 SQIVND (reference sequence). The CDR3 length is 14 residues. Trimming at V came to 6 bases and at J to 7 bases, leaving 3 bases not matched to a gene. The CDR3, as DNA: TGTGCCAGTAGACTAGCGGGAGGAGACGGGGAGCTGTTTTTT. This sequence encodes CASRLAGGDGELFF.

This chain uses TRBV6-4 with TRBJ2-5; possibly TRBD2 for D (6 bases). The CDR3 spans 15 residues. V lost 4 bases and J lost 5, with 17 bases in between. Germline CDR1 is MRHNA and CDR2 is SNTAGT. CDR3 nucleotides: TGTGCCAGCAGTGTTGGAGGGACCGCGGGGGAGACCCAGTACTTC. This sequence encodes CASSVGGTAGETQYF.

CDR3 sequence (DNA): TGCGCCAGCAGCCAAGAGAGGCGGACTAGCGGGAGAAGAAGCACAGATACGCAGTATTTT. Translation gives CASSQERRTSGRRSTDTQYF. The chain has TRBV4-1 and TRBJ2-3; 13 bases fit TRBD2. J lost 0 bases, V lost 0 bases, and 9 bases had no gene match. The CDR3 is made up of 20 amino acids. Per germline, CDR1 MGHRA and CDR2 YSYEKL.

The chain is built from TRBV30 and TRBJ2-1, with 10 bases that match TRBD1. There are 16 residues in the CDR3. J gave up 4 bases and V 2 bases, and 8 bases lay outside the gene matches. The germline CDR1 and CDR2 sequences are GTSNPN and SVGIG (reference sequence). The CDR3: CAWSKIDRGQYNEQFF. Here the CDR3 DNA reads TGTGCCTGGAGTAAAATTGACAGGGGGCAGTACAATGAGCAGTTCTTC.

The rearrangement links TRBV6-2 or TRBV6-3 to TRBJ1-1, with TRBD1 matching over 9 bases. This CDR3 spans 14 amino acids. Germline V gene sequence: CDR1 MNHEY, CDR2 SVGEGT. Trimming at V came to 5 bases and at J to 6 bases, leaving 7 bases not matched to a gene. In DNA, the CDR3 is TGTGCCAGCAGTATCCAACAGGGGGCCGCTGAAGCTTTCTTT. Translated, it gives CASSIQQGAAEAFF.

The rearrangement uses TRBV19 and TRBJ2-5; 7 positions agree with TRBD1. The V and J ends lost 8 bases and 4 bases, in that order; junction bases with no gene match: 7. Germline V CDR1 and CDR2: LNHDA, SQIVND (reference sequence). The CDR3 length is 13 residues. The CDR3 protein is CASAGGRRETQYF. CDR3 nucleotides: TGTGCCAGTGCAGGGGGACGGAGAGAGACCCAGTACTTC.

The CDR3 protein is CASSVGWGQVNTEAFF. CDR3 DNA sequence: TGTGCCAGCAGCGTAGGGTGGGGGCAAGTGAACACTGAAGCTTTCTTT. The chain employs TRBV9 and TRBJ1-1; possible D gene TRBD1, 6 bases. CDR1 and CDR2 (germline): SGDLS, YYNGEE. Deletions cut 0 bases from V and 0 bases from J, with 12 bases between. The CDR3 is made up of 16 amino acids.

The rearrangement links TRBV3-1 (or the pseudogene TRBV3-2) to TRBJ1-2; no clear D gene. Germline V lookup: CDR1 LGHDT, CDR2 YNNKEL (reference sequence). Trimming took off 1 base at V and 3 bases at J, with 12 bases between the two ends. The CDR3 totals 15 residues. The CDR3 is CASSQGTGTYYGYTF. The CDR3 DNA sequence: TGTGCCAGCAGCCAAGGTACGGGAACCTACTATGGCTACACCTTC.

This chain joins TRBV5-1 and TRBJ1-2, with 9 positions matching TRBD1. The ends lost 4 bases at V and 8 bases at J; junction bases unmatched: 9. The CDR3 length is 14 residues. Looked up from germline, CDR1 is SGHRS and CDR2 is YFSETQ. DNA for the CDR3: TGCGCCAGCAGCCCGGGACAGGGAGTGAACGGCTACACCTTC. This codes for CASSPGQGVNGYTF.

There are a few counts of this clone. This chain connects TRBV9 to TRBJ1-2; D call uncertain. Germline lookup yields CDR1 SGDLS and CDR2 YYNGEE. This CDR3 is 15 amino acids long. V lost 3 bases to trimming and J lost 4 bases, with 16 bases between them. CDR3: CASSDKGLGSYGYTF. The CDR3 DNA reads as TGTGCCAGCAGCGACAAAGGACTTGGCTCCTATGGCTACACCTTC.

CDR3 coding DNA: TGTGCCAGCAGACCTACCGGACAGATAGGCTACACCTTC. As protein: CASRPTGQIGYTF. This sequence joins TRBV6-5 and TRBJ1-2; D is perhaps TRBD1 (6 bases). Trimming stripped 6 bases from V and 8 bases from J, with 16 bases between. Germline CDR1 and CDR2: MNHEY and SVGAGI. There are 13 residues in the CDR3.

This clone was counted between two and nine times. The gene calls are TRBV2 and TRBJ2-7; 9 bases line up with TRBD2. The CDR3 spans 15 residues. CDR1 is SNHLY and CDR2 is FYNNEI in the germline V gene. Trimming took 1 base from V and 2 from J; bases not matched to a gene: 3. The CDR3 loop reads CASSEGRGGPYEQYF. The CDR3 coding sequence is TGTGCCAGCAGTGAAGGGCGGGGGGGCCCCTACGAGCAGTACTTC.

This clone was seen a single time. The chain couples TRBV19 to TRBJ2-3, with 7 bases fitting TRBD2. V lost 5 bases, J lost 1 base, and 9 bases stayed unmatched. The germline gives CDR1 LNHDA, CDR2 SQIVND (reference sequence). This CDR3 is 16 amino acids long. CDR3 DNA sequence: TGTGCCAGTAGTCACCCTCTTAGCGGGCGCACAGATACGCAGTATTTT. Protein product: CASSHPLSGRTDTQYF.

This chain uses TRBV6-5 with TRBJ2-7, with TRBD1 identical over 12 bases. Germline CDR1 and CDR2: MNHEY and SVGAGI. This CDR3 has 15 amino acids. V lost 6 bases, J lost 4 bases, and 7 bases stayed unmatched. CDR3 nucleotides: TGTGCCAGCAGGTCCCCGGGACAGGGGGCTTACGAGCAGTACTTC. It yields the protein CASRSPGQGAYEQYF.

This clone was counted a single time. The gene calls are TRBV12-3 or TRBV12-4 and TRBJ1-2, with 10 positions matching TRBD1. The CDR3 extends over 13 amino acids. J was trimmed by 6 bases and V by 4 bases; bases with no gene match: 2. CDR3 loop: CASSWGTGDGYTF. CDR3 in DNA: TGTGCCAGCAGTTGGGGGACAGGGGATGGCTACACCTTC.

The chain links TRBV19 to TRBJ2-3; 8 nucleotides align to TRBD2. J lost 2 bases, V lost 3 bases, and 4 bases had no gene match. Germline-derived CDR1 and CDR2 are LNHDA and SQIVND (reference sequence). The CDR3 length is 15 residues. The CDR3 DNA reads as TGTGCCAGTAGTATCGGGGGGGGCCCCACAGATACGCAGTATTTT. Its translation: CASSIGGGPTDTQYF. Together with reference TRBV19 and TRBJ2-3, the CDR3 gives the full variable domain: DGGITQSPKYLFRKEGQNVTLSCEQNLNHDAMYWYRQDPGQGLRLIYYSQIVNDFQKGDIAEGYSVSREKKESFPLTVTSAQKNPTAFYLCASSIGGGPTDTQYFGPGTRLTVL.

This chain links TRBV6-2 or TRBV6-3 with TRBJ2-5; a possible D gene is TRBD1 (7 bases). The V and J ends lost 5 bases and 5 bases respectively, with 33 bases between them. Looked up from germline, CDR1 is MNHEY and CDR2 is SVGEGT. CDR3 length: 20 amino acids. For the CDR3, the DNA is TGTGCCAGCAGTACCCAGGAGGACAGGCAATATGGTCGGGAGATCGAGACCCAGTACTTC. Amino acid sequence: CASSTQEDRQYGREIETQYF.

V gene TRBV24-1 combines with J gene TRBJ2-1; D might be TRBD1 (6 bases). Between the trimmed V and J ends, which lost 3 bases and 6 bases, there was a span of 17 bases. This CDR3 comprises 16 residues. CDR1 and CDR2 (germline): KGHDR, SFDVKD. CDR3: CATSDLTGTRTNEQFF. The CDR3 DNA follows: TGTGCCACCAGTGATCTTACCGGGACAAGAACCAATGAGCAGTTCTTC.

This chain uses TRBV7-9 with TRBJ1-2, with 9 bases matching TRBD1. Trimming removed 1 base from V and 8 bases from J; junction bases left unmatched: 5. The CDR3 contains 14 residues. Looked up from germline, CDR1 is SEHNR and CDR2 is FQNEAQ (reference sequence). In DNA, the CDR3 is TGTGCCAGCAGCTTAGGGGACAGGGCAGGAGGCTACACCTTC. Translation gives CASSLGDRAGGYTF.

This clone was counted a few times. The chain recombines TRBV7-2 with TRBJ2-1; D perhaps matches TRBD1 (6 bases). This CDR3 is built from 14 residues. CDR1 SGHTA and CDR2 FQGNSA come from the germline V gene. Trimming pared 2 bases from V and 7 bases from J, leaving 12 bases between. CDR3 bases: TGTGCCAGCAGCTTAAGTAACAGGGAGAATGAGCAGTTCTTC. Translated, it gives CASSLSNRENEQFF. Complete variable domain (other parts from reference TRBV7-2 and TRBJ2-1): GAGVSQSPSNKVTEKGKDVELRCDPISGHTALYWYRQSLGQGLEFLIYFQGNSAPDKSGLPSDRFSAERTGGSVSTLTIQRTQQEDSAVYLCASSLSNRENEQFFGPGTRLTVL.

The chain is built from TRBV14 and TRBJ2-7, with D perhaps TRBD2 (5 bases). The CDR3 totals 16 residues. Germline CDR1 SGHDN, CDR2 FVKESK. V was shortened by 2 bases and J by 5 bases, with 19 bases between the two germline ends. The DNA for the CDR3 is TGTGCCAGCAGCCAACTTACCGCTTCGTTGAGGGACGAGCAGTACTTC. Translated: CASSQLTASLRDEQYF. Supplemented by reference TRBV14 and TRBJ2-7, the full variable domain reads EAGVTQFPSHSVIEKGQTVTLRCDPISGHDNLYWYRRVMGKEIKFLLHFVKESKQDESGMPNNRFLAERTGGTYSTLKVQPAELEDSGVYFCASSQLTASLRDEQYFGPGTRLTVT.

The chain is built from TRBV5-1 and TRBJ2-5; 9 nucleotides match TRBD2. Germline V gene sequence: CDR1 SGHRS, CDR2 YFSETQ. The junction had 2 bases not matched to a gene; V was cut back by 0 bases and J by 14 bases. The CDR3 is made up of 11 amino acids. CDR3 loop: CASSLAGTSYF. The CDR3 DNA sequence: TGCGCCAGCAGCTTGGCGGGGACTAGCTACTTC.

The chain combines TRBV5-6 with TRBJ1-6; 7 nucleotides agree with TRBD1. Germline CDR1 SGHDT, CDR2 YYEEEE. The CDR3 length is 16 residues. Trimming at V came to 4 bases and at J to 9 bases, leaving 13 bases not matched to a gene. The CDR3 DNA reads TGTGCCAGCAGCCTGGAGACAGGGAGGCCTAGTTCACCCCTCCACTTT. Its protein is CASSLETGRPSSPLHF.